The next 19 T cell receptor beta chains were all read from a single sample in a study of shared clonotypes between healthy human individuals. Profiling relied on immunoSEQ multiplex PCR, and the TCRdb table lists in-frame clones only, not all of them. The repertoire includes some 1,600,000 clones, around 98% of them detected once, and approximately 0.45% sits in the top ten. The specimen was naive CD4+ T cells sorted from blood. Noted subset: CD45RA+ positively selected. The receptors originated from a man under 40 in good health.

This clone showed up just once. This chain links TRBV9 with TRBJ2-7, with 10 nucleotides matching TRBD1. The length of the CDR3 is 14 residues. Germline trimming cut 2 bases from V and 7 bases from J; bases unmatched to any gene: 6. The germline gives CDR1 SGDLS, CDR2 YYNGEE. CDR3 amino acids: CASSVRDRGREQYF. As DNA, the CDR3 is TGTGCCAGCAGCGTGCGGGACAGGGGAAGAGAGCAGTACTTC.

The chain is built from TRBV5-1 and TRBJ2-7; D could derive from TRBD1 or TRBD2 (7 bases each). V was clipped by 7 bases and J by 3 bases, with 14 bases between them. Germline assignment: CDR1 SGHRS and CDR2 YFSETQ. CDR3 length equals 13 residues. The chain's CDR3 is CASGRGQDYEQYF. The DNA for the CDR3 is TGCGCCAGCGGGAGGGGGCAAGACTACGAGCAGTACTTC.

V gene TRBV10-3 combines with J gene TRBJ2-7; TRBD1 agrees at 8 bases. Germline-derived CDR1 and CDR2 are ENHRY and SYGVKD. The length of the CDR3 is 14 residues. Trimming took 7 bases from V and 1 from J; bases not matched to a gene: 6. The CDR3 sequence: CAIKLDRESYEQYF. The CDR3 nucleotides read TGTGCCATCAAATTGGACAGGGAGTCCTACGAGCAGTACTTC.

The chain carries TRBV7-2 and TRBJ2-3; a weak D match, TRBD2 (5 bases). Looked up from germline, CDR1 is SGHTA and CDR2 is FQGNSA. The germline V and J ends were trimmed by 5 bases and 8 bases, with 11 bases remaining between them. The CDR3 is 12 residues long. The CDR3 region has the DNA TGTGCCAGCAGCCTGACTACCTTTACGCAGTATTTT. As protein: CASSLTTFTQYF.

The CDR3 sequence: CASAEVGTDTQYF. The CDR3 nucleotides are TGTGCCAGCGCGGAGGTTGGCACAGATACGCAGTATTTT. The chain links TRBV6-5 to TRBJ2-3, with a weak D call TRBD2 (5 bases). Trimming took off 8 bases at V and 1 base at J, with 10 bases between the two ends. Germline V gene sequence: CDR1 MNHEY, CDR2 SVGAGI. This CDR3 is built from 13 residues.

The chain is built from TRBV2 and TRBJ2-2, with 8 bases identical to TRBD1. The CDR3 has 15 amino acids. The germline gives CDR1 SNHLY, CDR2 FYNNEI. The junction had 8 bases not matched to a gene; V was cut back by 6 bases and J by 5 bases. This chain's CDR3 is CASSRDRGGTGELFF. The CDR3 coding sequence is TGTGCCAGCAGCCGTGACAGGGGCGGGACCGGGGAGCTGTTTTTT.

In DNA form, the CDR3 reads TGTGCCAGCAGCTCAAAGGGACGGACCTACGAGCAGTACTTC. Its protein is CASSSKGRTYEQYF. The chain joins TRBV7-9 to TRBJ2-7; D may be TRBD1 or TRBD2 (5 bases each). The CDR3 is made up of 14 amino acids. V lost 4 bases and J lost 2, with 12 bases in between. The germline V gene encodes CDR1 SEHNR and CDR2 FQNEAQ (reference sequence). The entire variable domain, with the rest obtained from reference TRBV7-9 and TRBJ2-7, is as follows: DTGVSQNPRHKITKRGQNVTFRCDPISEHNRLYWYRQTLGQGPEFLTYFQNEAQLEKSRLLSDRFSAERPKGSFSTLEIQRTEQGDSAMYLCASSSKGRTYEQYFGPGTRLTVT.

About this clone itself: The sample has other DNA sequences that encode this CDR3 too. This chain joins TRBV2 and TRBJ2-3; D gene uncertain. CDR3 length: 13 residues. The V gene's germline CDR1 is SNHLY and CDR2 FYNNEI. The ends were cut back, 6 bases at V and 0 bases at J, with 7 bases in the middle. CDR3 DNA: TGTGCCAGCAGCCGTGAAAGCACAGATACGCAGTATTTT. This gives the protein CASSRESTDTQYF. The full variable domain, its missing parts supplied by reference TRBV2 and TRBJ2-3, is EPEVTQTPSHQVTQMGQEVILRCVPISNHLYFYWYRQILGQKVEFLVSFYNNEISEKSEIFDDQFSVERPDGSNFTLKIRSTKLEDSAMYFCASSRESTDTQYFGPGTRLTVL.

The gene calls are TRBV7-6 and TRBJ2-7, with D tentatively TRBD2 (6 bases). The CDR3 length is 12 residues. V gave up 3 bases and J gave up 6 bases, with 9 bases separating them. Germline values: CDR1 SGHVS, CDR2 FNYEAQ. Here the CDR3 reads CASSFGGSEQYF. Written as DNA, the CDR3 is TGTGCCAGCAGCTTCGGGGGTAGCGAGCAGTACTTC.

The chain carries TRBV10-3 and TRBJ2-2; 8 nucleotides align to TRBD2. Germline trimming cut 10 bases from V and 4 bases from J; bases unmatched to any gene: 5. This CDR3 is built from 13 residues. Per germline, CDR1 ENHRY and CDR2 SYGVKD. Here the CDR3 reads CASSGTTTGELFF. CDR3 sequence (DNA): TGTGCCAGTAGCGGGACCACCACCGGGGAGCTGTTTTTT.

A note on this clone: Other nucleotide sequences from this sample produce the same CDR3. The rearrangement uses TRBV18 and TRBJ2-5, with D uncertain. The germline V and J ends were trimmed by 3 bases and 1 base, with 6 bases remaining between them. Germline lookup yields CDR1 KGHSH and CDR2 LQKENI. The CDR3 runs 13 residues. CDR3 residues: CASSPGTQETQYF. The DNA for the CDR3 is TGTGCCAGCTCACCGGGAACCCAAGAGACCCAGTACTTC.

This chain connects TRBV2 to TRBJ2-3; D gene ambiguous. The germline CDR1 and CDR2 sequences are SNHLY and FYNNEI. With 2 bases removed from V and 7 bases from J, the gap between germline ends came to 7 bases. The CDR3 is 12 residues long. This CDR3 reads CASSESSYTQYF. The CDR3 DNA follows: TGTGCCAGCAGTGAATCCTCCTATACGCAGTATTTT.

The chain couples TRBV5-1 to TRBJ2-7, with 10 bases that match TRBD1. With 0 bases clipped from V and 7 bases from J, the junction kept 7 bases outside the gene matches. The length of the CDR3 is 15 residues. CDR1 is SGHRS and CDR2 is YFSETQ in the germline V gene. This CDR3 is CASSLVGQGPGEQYF. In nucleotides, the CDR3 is TGCGCCAGCAGCTTGGTGGGACAGGGGCCGGGGGAGCAGTACTTC.

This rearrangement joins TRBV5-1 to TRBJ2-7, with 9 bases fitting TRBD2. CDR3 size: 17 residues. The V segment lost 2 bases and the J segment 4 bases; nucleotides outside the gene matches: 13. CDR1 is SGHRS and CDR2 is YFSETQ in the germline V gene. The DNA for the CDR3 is TGCGCCAGCAGCTTTTTTTTCGGAGGGACTAGCACTTACGAGCAGTACTTC. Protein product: CASSFFFGGTSTYEQYF.

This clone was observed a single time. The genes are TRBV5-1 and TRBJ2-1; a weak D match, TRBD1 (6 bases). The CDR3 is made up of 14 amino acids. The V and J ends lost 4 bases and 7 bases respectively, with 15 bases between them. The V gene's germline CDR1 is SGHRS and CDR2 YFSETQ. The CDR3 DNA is TGCGCCAGCAGCGTGGGGGCGCCGCAGAATGAGCAGTTCTTC. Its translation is CASSVGAPQNEQFF. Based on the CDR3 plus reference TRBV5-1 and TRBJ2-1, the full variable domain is KAGVTQTPRYLIKTRGQQVTLSCSPISGHRSVSWYQQTPGQGLQFLFEYFSETQRNKGNFPGRFSGRQFSNSRSEMNVSTLELGDSALYLCASSVGAPQNEQFFGPGTRLTVL.

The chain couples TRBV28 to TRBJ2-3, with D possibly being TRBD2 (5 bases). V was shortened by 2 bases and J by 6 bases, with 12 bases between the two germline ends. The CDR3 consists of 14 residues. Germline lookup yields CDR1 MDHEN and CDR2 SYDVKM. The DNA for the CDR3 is TGTGCCAGCAGTTTAGTTCTAGCCGGTGATACGCAGTATTTT. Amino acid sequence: CASSLVLAGDTQYF.

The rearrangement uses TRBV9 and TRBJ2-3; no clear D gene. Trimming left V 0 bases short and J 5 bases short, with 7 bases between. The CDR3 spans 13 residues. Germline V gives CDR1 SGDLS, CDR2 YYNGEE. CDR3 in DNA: TGTGCCAGCAGCGTAGCCGTTATAGATACGCAGTATTTT. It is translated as CASSVAVIDTQYF. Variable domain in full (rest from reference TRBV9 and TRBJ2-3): DSGVTQTPKHLITATGQRVTLRCSPRSGDLSVYWYQQSLDQGLQFLIQYYNGEERAKGNILERFSAQQFPDLHSELNLSSLELGDSALYFCASSVAVIDTQYFGPGTRLTVL.

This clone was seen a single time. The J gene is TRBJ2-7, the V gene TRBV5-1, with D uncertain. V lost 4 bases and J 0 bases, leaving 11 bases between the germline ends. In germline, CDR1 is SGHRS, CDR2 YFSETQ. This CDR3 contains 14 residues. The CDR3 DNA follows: TGCGCCAGCAGCCAAATGAAAGGCTCCTACGAGCAGTACTTC. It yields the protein CASSQMKGSYEQYF.

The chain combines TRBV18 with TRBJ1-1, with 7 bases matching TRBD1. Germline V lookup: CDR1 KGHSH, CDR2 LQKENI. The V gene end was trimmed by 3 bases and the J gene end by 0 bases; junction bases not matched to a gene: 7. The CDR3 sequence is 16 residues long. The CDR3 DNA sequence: TGTGCCAGCTCACCTTCGACAGGGTTGCTGAACACTGAAGCTTTCTTT. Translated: CASSPSTGLLNTEAFF. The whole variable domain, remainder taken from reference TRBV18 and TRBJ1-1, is NAGVMQNPRHLVRRRGQEARLRCSPMKGHSHVYWYRQLPEEGLKFMVYLQKENIIDESGMPKERFSAEFPKEGPSILRIQQVVRGDSAAYFCASSPSTGLLNTEAFFGQGTRLTVV.